These 2 T cell receptor beta chains were sequenced from one sample in a study of blood T cell repertoires in COVID-19. Libraries were prepared by immunoSEQ multiplex PCR; TCRdb keeps only in-frame clonotypes and omits some of them. Of about 230,000 clones listed, roughly 84% are singletons. Sequencing was performed on peripheral blood. These TCRs come from a man aged 35 to 55 with acute or convalescent COVID-19.

This clone was seen many times. The chain employs TRBV5-4 and TRBJ2-1, with 9 bases aligning to TRBD2. Trimming cost V 1 base and J 6 bases; bases outside gene matches: 5. The CDR3 is 15 residues long. Germline V gene lookup returns CDR1 SGHNT and CDR2 YYREEE (reference sequence). The CDR3 nucleotides read TGTGCCAGCAGCTTGTTGCGGGAGGGCCCCAATGAGCAGTTCTTC. It yields the protein CASSLLREGPNEQFF.

This chain connects TRBV27 to TRBJ2-7, with 10 bases that match TRBD2. Germline V lookup: CDR1 MNHEY, CDR2 SMNVEV (reference sequence). Germline trimming cut 5 bases from V and 7 bases from J; bases unmatched to any gene: 5. The CDR3 loop spans 13 amino acids. The chain's CDR3 is CASSLAGVGEQYF. The CDR3 nucleotides read TGTGCCAGCAGTCTAGCGGGAGTTGGTGAGCAGTACTTC.